Presented here are 10 T cell receptor beta chains from one specimen sequenced in a study of shared clonotypes between healthy human individuals. As defined, naive CD8 cells were CD45RO-negative and positively selected for CCR7, with terminally differentiated effector memory CD45RA+ cells excluded. Measured with immunoSEQ multiplex PCR; TCRdb has only the in-frame clones, and not every one. The data show just over 2,000,000 clones, just under 95% seen once. The sample was naive CD8+ T cells sorted from blood. These receptors were collected from a man between 18 and 35 years old in good health.

To note about this clone: Other DNA sequences in the same sample also yield this CDR3. V gene TRBV5-6 combines with J gene TRBJ1-2; D remains ambiguous. In germline, CDR1 is SGHDT, CDR2 YYEEEE. Trimming took 0 bases from V and 3 from J, leaving 6 bases between them. This CDR3 has 13 residues. The CDR3 DNA reads as TGTGCCAGCAGCTTGGAGGGTGACTATGGCTACACCTTC. Amino acids: CASSLEGDYGYTF.

V and J are TRBV4-1 and TRBJ2-1; perhaps TRBD2 as D (7 bases). Looked up from germline, CDR1 is MGHRA and CDR2 is YSYEKL. CDR3 length: 12 residues. V was cut by 6 bases and J by 6 bases, with 9 bases left in between. Written as DNA, the CDR3 is TGCGCCAGCAGGGGAGGGGGCAATGAGCAGTTCTTC. The encoded protein is CASRGGGNEQFF.

The chain links TRBV19 to TRBJ2-7, with a possible D match to TRBD2 (6 bases). The CDR3 is 13 amino acids. The V and J ends lost 5 bases and 6 bases respectively, with 14 bases between them. Germline values: CDR1 LNHDA, CDR2 SQIVND (reference sequence). The CDR3 coding sequence is TGTGCCAGTAGTGCGGGGTCCCTCTCCGAGCAGTACTTC. Amino acids: CASSAGSLSEQYF.

The rearrangement uses TRBV11-2 and TRBJ2-6; D is unresolved. Germline lookup yields CDR1 SGHAT and CDR2 FQNNGV. There are 15 residues in the CDR3. The germline V and J ends were trimmed by 1 base and 3 bases, with 7 bases remaining between them. As DNA, the CDR3 is TGTGCCAGCAGCTTAGGGGCAAATGGGGCCAACGTCCTGACTTTC. Its translation: CASSLGANGANVLTF.

This clone was counted a single time. This specimen includes other DNA sequences encoding the same CDR3. V is TRBV10-3 and J is TRBJ2-5; 10 bases are a match to TRBD2. This CDR3 region has 15 residues. The V gene end was trimmed by 3 bases and the J gene end by 1 base; junction bases not matched to a gene: 2. Germline values: CDR1 ENHRY, CDR2 SYGVKD. CDR3 sequence reads: CAISDLAGGQETQYF. CDR3 in DNA: TGTGCCATCAGTGATTTAGCGGGGGGCCAAGAGACCCAGTACTTC.

The chain couples TRBV9 to TRBJ2-7, with TRBD1 as a possible D gene (5 bases). V lost 4 bases, J lost 2 bases, and 13 bases lay in between. Germline V gene lookup returns CDR1 SGDLS and CDR2 YYNGEE. The CDR3 is 14 amino acids. The CDR3 is CASSSGHGPYEQYF. CDR3 coding DNA: TGTGCCAGCAGCTCAGGACACGGCCCCTACGAGCAGTACTTC. Based on the CDR3 plus reference TRBV9 and TRBJ2-7, the full variable domain is DSGVTQTPKHLITATGQRVTLRCSPRSGDLSVYWYQQSLDQGLQFLIQYYNGEERAKGNILERFSAQQFPDLHSELNLSSLELGDSALYFCASSSGHGPYEQYFGPGTRLTVT.

The CDR3 DNA is TGTGCCAGCAGCTTATTGGGACAGGGGGTCTCCTACAATGAGCAGTTCTTC. Encoded protein: CASSLLGQGVSYNEQFF. This chain uses TRBV7-9 with TRBJ2-1, with 11 positions matching TRBD1. The CDR3 consists of 17 residues. Trimming at V came to 2 bases and at J to 0 bases, leaving 3 bases not matched to a gene. Per germline, CDR1 SEHNR and CDR2 FQNEAQ (reference sequence).

The genes are TRBV28 and TRBJ1-4; possible D gene TRBD1, 5 bases. This CDR3 is 15 amino acids long. Trimming removed 1 base from V and 7 bases from J, with 13 bases in between. Germline lookup yields CDR1 MDHEN and CDR2 SYDVKM. The CDR3 DNA is TGTGCCAGCAGTTTATCGGGGGAAGGGGTTGAAAAACTGTTTTTT. It encodes CASSLSGEGVEKLFF.

The rearrangement links TRBV5-6 to TRBJ2-7; TRBD1 matches 8 bases. The CDR3 runs to 16 residues. The V and J ends lost 4 bases and 5 bases, in that order; junction bases with no gene match: 14. CDR1 and CDR2 (germline): SGHDT, YYEEEE. CDR3 DNA sequence: TGTGCCAGCAGCCCCGAACTCGGACAGGGTGCTCACGAGCAGTACTTC. As protein: CASSPELGQGAHEQYF. Full variable domain (remainder filled in from reference TRBV5-6 and TRBJ2-7): DAGVTQSPTHLIKTRGQQVTLRCSPKSGHDTVSWYQQALGQGPQFIFQYYEEEERQRGNFPDRFSGHQFPNYSSELNVNALLLGDSALYLCASSPELGQGAHEQYFGPGTRLTVT.

The chain is built from TRBV4-3 and TRBJ2-6; 8 nucleotides agree with TRBD2. The germline V gene encodes CDR1 LGHNA and CDR2 YSLEER. The CDR3 has 18 residues. The trim removed 0 bases at V and 1 base at J, leaving 5 bases unmatched. CDR3 region: CASSQDVAGFSGANVLTF. CDR3 DNA sequence: TGCGCCAGCAGCCAAGATGTAGCGGGGTTTTCTGGGGCCAACGTCCTGACTTTC.